Listed below are T cell receptor beta chains from one sample, sequenced in a study of CD8+CD57+ T cells in acquired aplastic anemia. TCRdb itself ran the reads through MiXCR, one entry per CDR3 protein. The profile shows about 120,000 distinct CDR3 sequences, 58% of them singletons. Sequences were obtained from sorted CD4+, CD8+, or CD8+CD57+ T cells (not recorded which) from PBMCs. The receptors originated from a human donor with aplastic anemia. Both conserved end residues are part of each CDR3. Each record gives: J gene, D gene, clone size, V gene, CDR3 protein, CDR3 DNA. The D gene is left open where the match is weak. Only some rows state a clone size, as once, few, many or a class for expanded clones.

>TRBJ1-2|-|-|TRBV7-3
CASSFGSYGYTF
TGTGCCAGCAGCTTTGGGTCTTATGGCTACACCTTC
>TRBJ2-5|TRBD1|-|TRBV19
CARVDHPGQGARETQYF
TGTGCCAGAGTTGACCATCCGGGACAGGGGGCTAGAGAGACCCAGTACTTC
>TRBJ2-5|-|-|TRBV24-1
CATSVTGQETQYF
TGTGCCACCAGTGTAACGGGGCAAGAGACCCAGTACTTC
>TRBJ2-3|-|-|TRBV5-6
CAGSFLRGSRGWGTDTQYF
TGTGCCGGTAGCTTCCTCAGGGGGTCGCGGGGCTGGGGCACAGATACGCAGTATTTT
>TRBJ2-6|TRBD1|-|TRBV25-1
CASSAGTGGISGANVLTF
TGTGCCAGCAGTGCCGGGACAGGGGGCATTTCTGGGGCCAACGTCCTGACTTTC
>TRBJ1-6|TRBD1|-|TRBV5-6
CASSRDRGDIHSPLHF
TGTGCCAGCTCGCGTGACAGGGGCGATATTCATTCACCCCTCCACTTT
>TRBJ2-7|TRBD2|-|TRBV7-9
CASSLEGLAGGEQYF
TGTGCCAGCAGCTTAGAGGGACTAGCGGGAGGCGAGCAGTACTTC
>TRBJ2-7|-|-|TRBV2
CASSTHEGLEQYF
TGTGCCAGCAGTACCCACGAGGGGCTAGAGCAGTACTTC
>TRBJ1-6|-|-|TRBV2
CASSGQSPLHF
TGTGCCAGCAGTGGTCAATCACCCCTCCACTTT
>TRBJ2-1|-|-|TRBV19
CASRLRESYNEQFF
TGTGCCAGTAGACTCAGGGAGTCCTACAATGAGCAGTTCTTC
>TRBJ1-5|-|few|TRBV5-5
CASSLGISNQPQHF
TGTGCCAGCAGCTTAGGCATTAGCAATCAGCCCCAGCATTTT
>TRBJ2-1|-|-|TRBV7-8
CASSSSGIIYNEQFF
TGTGCCAGCAGCTCCTCCGGGATCATATACAATGAGCAGTTCTTC
>TRBJ1-1|-|once|TRBV7-2
CASSFPGLTEAFF
TGTGCCAGCAGCTTCCCGGGGTTAACTGAAGCTTTCTTT
>TRBJ2-7|-|-|TRBV7-2
CASSSKPYEQYF
TGTGCCAGCAGCTCCAAGCCCTACGAGCAGTACTTC
>TRBJ2-3|TRBD2|-|TRBV9
CASSVGIAGGSDTQCF
TGTGCCAGCAGCGTAGGGATAGCGGGGGGGTCAGATACGCAGTGTTTT
>TRBJ2-1|-|-|TRBV24-1
CATSDLPGRRFF
TGTGCCACCAGTGATTTGCCCGGACGGAGGTTCTTC
>TRBJ2-1|TRBD2|many|TRBV2
CASRQELALSSYNEQFF
TGTGCCAGCAGGCAGGAACTAGCGCTGAGCTCCTACAATGAGCAGTTCTTC
>TRBJ2-7|TRBD1|-|TRBV25-1
CASSDRQGASVSYEQYF
TGTGCCAGCAGTGACCGCCAGGGGGCTAGTGTTTCCTACGAGCAGTACTTC
>TRBJ2-7|-|-|TRBV20-1
CSARGSVDEQYF
TGCAGTGCTAGAGGCAGCGTGGACGAGCAGTACTTC
>TRBJ2-1|TRBD1|-|TRBV5-1
CASSLGDRASGEQFF
TGCGCCAGCAGCTTGGGAGACAGGGCGAGCGGTGAGCAGTTCTTC
>TRBJ2-3|-|-|TRBV7-3
CASSSYGDTQYF
TGTGCCAGCAGCTCGTACGGGGATACGCAGTATTTT
>TRBJ2-1|TRBD2|-|TRBV11-1
CASSRTSGSTGDEQFF
TGTGCCAGCAGCAGGACTAGCGGGAGCACCGGCGATGAGCAGTTCTTC
>TRBJ1-5|TRBD1|once|TRBV20-1
CSARTGIQPQHF
TGCAGTGCTAGGACAGGGATTCAGCCCCAGCATTTT
>TRBJ2-5|-|few|TRBV7-9
CASSLAMEETQYF
TGTGCCAGCAGCTTGGCCATGGAAGAGACCCAGTACTTC
>TRBJ1-4|TRBD1|-|TRBV2
CASRGQFNEKLFF
TGTGCCAGTCGGGGACAGTTTAATGAAAAACTGTTTTTT
>TRBJ1-5|-|many|TRBV2
CASSGSRSGAGDQPQHF
TGTGCCAGCAGCGGTTCTAGGTCAGGGGCTGGGGATCAGCCCCAGCATTTT
>TRBJ1-6|TRBD1|-|TRBV10-3
CAISDKGTVNSPLHF
TGTGCCATCAGTGATAAAGGGACAGTCAATTCACCCCTCCACTTT
>TRBJ2-5|-|-|TRBV7-2
CASSQDLQETQYF
TGTGCCAGCAGCCAAGATCTCCAAGAGACCCAGTACTTC
>TRBJ1-5|-|-|TRBV3-1
CASSQEPQGQPQHF
TGTGCCAGCAGCCAAGAACCACAGGGCCAGCCCCAGCATTTT
>TRBJ2-5|TRBD1|-|TRBV25-1
CASSAPGTVQETQYF
TGTGCCAGCAGTGCTCCCGGGACAGTCCAAGAGACCCAGTACTTC
>TRBJ2-3|-|few|TRBV10-1
CASSLSGADTQYF
TGCGCCAGCAGCCTCTCGGGGGCAGATACGCAGTATTTT
>TRBJ2-3|TRBD2|many|TRBV9
CASSANQRLAGSTDTQYF
TGTGCCAGCAGCGCCAATCAAAGACTAGCGGGGAGCACAGATACGCAGTATTTT
>TRBJ2-7|-|-|TRBV19
CASSIGGDEQYF
TGTGCCAGTAGTATAGGGGGCGACGAGCAGTACTTC
>TRBJ2-1|TRBD1|-|TRBV27
CASSLSVQGEVEQFF
TGTGCCAGCAGTTTATCGGTACAGGGGGAGGTTGAGCAGTTCTTC
>TRBJ2-5|-|-|TRBV2
CASSARAGETQYF
TGTGCCAGCAGTGCGAGGGCTGGGGAGACCCAGTACTTC
>TRBJ2-7|-|many|TRBV27
CASMGSSYEQYF
TGTGCCAGCATGGGGAGCTCCTACGAGCAGTACTTC
>TRBJ1-4|TRBD1|-|TRBV2
CASSFRGDGEKLFF
TGTGCCAGCAGTTTCAGGGGGGATGGTGAAAAACTGTTTTTT
>TRBJ1-1|-|-|TRBV27
CASSPPTGEAFF
TGTGCCAGCAGTCCGCCAACGGGTGAAGCTTTCTTT
>TRBJ2-6|-|few|TRBV25-1
CASSVITGTGANVLTF
TGTGCCAGCAGTGTAATAACAGGGACTGGGGCCAACGTCCTGACTTTC
>TRBJ2-7|-|-|TRBV10-2
CASSESLGTYEQYF
TGCGCCAGCAGTGAGTCGTTGGGGACCTACGAGCAGTACTTC
>TRBJ2-7|TRBD1|many|TRBV5-6
CASSSGQGGSYF
TGTGCCAGCAGCTCCGGACAGGGAGGCTCCTACTTC
>TRBJ2-6|-|many|TRBV11-1
CASSPSGGSGANVLTF
TGTGCCAGCAGCCCGAGTGGGGGCTCTGGGGCCAACGTCCTGACTTTC
>TRBJ2-7|-|-|TRBV9
CASSFDIYEQYF
TGTGCCAGCAGTTTCGACATTTACGAGCAGTACTTC
>TRBJ2-7|TRBD1|-|TRBV20-1
CSAQGQGHEQYF
TGCAGTGCTCAGGGACAGGGCCACGAGCAGTACTTC